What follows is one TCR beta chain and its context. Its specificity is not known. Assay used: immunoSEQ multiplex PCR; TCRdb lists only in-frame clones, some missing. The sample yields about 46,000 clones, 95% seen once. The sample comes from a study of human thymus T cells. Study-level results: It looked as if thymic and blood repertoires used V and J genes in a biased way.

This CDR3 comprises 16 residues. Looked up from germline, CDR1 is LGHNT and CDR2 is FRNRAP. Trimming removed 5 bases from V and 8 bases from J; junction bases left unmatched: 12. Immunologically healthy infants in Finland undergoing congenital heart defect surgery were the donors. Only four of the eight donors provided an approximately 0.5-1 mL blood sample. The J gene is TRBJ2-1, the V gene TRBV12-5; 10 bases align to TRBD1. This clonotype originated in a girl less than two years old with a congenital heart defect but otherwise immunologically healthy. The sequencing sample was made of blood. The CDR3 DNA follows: TGTGCTAGTGGTAGGGGGACAGGGGCGAGGAATTATGAGCAGTTCTTC. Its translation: CASGRGTGARNYEQFF. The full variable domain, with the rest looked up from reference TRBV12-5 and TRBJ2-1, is DARVTQTPRHKVTEMGQEVTMRCQPILGHNTVFWYRQTMMQGLELLAYFRNRAPLDDSGMPKDRFSAEMPDATLATLKIQPSEPRDSAVYFCASGRGTGARNYEQFFGPGTRLTVL.